A single sample is the source of the 10 T cell receptor beta chains below, sequenced in a study of T cell responses to AZD1222 COVID-19 vaccine. TCRdb's table, derived via immunoSEQ multiplex PCR, lists solely in-frame clones and lacks some. Among some 120,000 clones listed, over 75% were seen once. This material consisted of peripheral blood, taken on day 0 of AZD1222 vaccination. The receptors derive from an adult in good health.

The CDR3 protein is CASSPPRDTFSYEQYF. CDR3 sequence (DNA): TGTGCCAGCAGTCCACCCCGGGACACCTTCTCCTACGAGCAGTACTTC. The rearrangement links TRBV28 to TRBJ2-7; weak D call: TRBD1 (6 bases). This CDR3 region has 16 residues. The V gene lost 5 bases and the J gene lost 0 bases, with 17 bases spanning the gap. Germline V gene sequence: CDR1 MDHEN, CDR2 SYDVKM. Using reference TRBV28 and TRBJ2-7 for the parts outside the CDR3, the full variable domain is DVKVTQSSRYLVKRTGEKVFLECVQDMDHENMFWYRQDPGLGLRLIYFSYDVKMKEKGDIPEGYSVSREKKERFSLILESASTNQTSMYLCASSPPRDTFSYEQYFGPGTRLTVT.

The table lists this clone with a count of one. The J gene is TRBJ1-3, the V gene TRBV4-2; TRBD1 is a possible D gene (5 bases). V dropped 3 bases and J dropped 2 bases, with 17 bases sitting between them. The CDR3 covers 17 residues. The V gene's germline CDR1 is LGHNA and CDR2 YNFKEQ. CDR3 DNA: TGTGCCAGCAGCCAGCTTGGTCAGGGAATAACTGGAAACACCATATATTTT. This encodes CASSQLGQGITGNTIYF.

This chain joins TRBV7-2 and TRBJ1-1; D is ambiguous. V lost 1 base and J lost 4, with 16 bases in between. The CDR3 consists of 16 residues. Germline V gene sequence: CDR1 SGHTA, CDR2 FQGNSA. The CDR3 nucleotides are TGTGCCAGCAGCTTAGGTGGTCAAGTTTGGGGCACTGAAGCTTTCTTT. This gives the protein CASSLGGQVWGTEAFF.

The CDR3 DNA sequence: TGTGCCAGCAGCCTTGGAGGGAACCTGAACACTGAAGCTTTCTTT. Amino acid sequence: CASSLGGNLNTEAFF. The rearrangement links TRBV11-1 to TRBJ1-1; no firm D call. The CDR3 covers 15 residues. V was pared by 5 bases and J by 0 bases, with 13 bases between. Germline-derived CDR1 and CDR2 are SGHAT and FQDESV (reference sequence).

The chain uses TRBV5-4 and TRBJ2-7; D perhaps matches TRBD2 (5 bases). V was cut by 0 bases and J by 9 bases, with 10 bases left in between. Germline assignment: CDR1 SGHNT and CDR2 YYREEE (reference sequence). The CDR3 has 12 residues. The CDR3 spells CASSLDLAVQYF. In DNA, the CDR3 is TGTGCCAGCAGCTTGGACCTAGCTGTGCAGTACTTC.

In the case of this clone: This sample includes further DNA sequences coding for the same CDR3. The gene calls are TRBV5-1 and TRBJ2-7; no definite D call. The CDR3 runs 12 residues. Germline V gene sequence: CDR1 SGHRS, CDR2 YFSETQ. Trimming cost V 0 bases and J 4 bases, with 5 bases left between them. The CDR3 sequence is CASSLEGYEQYF. The CDR3 region has the DNA TGCGCCAGCAGCTTGGAGGGATACGAGCAGTACTTC.

The chain has TRBV28 and TRBJ1-4; tentatively, D is TRBD1 (6 bases). The germline CDR1 and CDR2 sequences are MDHEN and SYDVKM. Trimming took 1 base from V and 4 from J, leaving 10 bases between them. The CDR3 totals 15 residues. The CDR3 is CASSLSGAVNEKLFF. The DNA of the CDR3 is TGTGCCAGCAGTTTATCGGGGGCCGTTAATGAAAAACTGTTTTTT.

As DNA, the CDR3 is TGTGCCAGCACCCCGTCCATGACAGGGTTTAGCAATCAGCCCCAGCATTTT. It encodes CASTPSMTGFSNQPQHF. V is TRBV6-2 or TRBV6-3 and J is TRBJ1-5; 7 nucleotides agree with TRBD1. In germline, CDR1 is MNHEY, CDR2 SVGEGT. The V segment lost 7 bases and the J segment 0 bases; nucleotides outside the gene matches: 12. The CDR3 loop spans 17 amino acids.

This chain uses TRBV30 with TRBJ2-1; tentatively, D is TRBD1 or TRBD2 (5 bases each). CDR3 size: 13 residues. Germline loops: CDR1 GTSNPN, CDR2 SVGIG (reference sequence). Deletions cut 7 bases from V and 7 bases from J, with 17 bases between. As DNA, the CDR3 is TGTGCCTTGCACCGATGGGGGAAGAATGAGCAGTTCTTC. This sequence encodes CALHRWGKNEQFF.

This clone has a single count. DNA of the CDR3: TGTGCCATCAGTCTTGGGGCAGGGAATGAAAAACTGTTTTTT. Translated, it gives CAISLGAGNEKLFF. The chain employs TRBV10-3 and TRBJ1-4; D is perhaps TRBD1 (5 bases). The germline V gene has CDR1 ENHRY and CDR2 SYGVKD. Deletions cut 5 bases from V and 5 bases from J, with 12 bases between. The CDR3 is 14 residues long.